Reported below is one T cell receptor (beta chain). No alpha-beta pairing information exists for these sequences. Assay: immunoSEQ multiplex PCR; the TCRdb copy retains only in-frame clones and omits some. The table includes tens of thousands of clones, roughly 88% detected once. V lost 6 bases, J lost 2 bases, and 14 bases lay in between. CDR1 is SGHTA, CDR2 FQGNSA, per germline. The CDR3 runs to 15 residues. The record originates from a study of T cells in tuberculosis. Study-wide points: The stringent gate may have excluded weak CD1B-GMM tetramer binders.

Thawed, overnight-rested PBMC were stained with GMM-loaded CD1B tetramer, viability dye and anti-CD3, then sorted. CD1B tetramers were loaded with Rhodococcus equi-derived C32 glucose monomycolate. The source material was CD1b-GMM tetramer-negative cells sorted from PBMCs. The sequence was collected from an adult woman with latent tuberculosis. The chain carries TRBV7-2 and TRBJ2-1, with D possibly matching TRBD1 (5 bases). CDR3 in amino acids: CASSLLLGAYNEQFF. The DNA of the CDR3 is TGTGCCAGCAGTCTCCTTCTAGGGGCCTACAATGAGCAGTTCTTC.